This TCR beta chain was obtained from a study of multiple sclerosis patients with progressive multifocal leukoencephalopathy. Study-level points and caveats: Whether JC virus or general immunocompromise explains the findings remained unclear.

Notes on this clone: No antigen is known for it.

The CDR3 loop spans 15 amino acids. Germline V CDR1 and CDR2: SGHAT, FQNNGV. V was clipped by 1 base and J by 1 base, with 8 bases between them. The assay was immunoSEQ multiplex PCR, and TCRdb's table has in-frame clones only and misses some. The sample carries about 33,000 clones, about 90% recorded once. This sample's time point: time of PML onset. The sequencing here drew on PBMCs, taken from a patient treated with natalizumab. V gene TRBV11-2 combines with J gene TRBJ2-4; D remains unclear. The sequence derives from a human donor with progressive multifocal leukoencephalopathy. CDR3 nucleotide sequence: TGTGCCAGCAGCTTAGTTTCCCAGGCCAAAAACATTCAGTACTTC. Translated: CASSLVSQAKNIQYF.